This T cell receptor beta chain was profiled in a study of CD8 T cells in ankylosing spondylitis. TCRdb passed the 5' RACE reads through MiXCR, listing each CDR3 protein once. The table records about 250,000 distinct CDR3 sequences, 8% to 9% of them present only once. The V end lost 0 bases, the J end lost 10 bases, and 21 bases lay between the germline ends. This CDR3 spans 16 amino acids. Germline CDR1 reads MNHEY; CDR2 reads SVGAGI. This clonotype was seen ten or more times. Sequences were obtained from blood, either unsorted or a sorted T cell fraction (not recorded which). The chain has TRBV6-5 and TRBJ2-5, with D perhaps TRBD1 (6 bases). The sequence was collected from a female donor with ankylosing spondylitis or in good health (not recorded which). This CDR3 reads CASSYSIGRARGVQYF. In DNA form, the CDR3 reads TGTGCCAGCAGTTACTCGATAGGTCGGGCCAGGGGAGTCCAGTACTTC.